These 24 T cell receptor beta chains were sequenced from one sample in a study of shared clonotypes between healthy human individuals. Assay: immunoSEQ multiplex PCR; the TCRdb copy retains only in-frame clones and omits some. The sample shows around 1.1 million clones, approximately 78% of them seen only once. The sequenced sample was memory CD4+ T cells from PBMCs. As to subset: CD45RA-negative fraction. The receptors were sampled from a man aged 18 to 29 in good health. Some clones in this sample may be carry-over from other donors' samples.

This clone has just a few counts. This chain joins TRBV2 and TRBJ1-1, with a weak D call TRBD1 (6 bases). The CDR3 is 15 amino acids. Germline values: CDR1 SNHLY, CDR2 FYNNEI. Trimming removed 1 base from V and 3 bases from J, with 12 bases in between. CDR3 protein: CASSEVGAGDTEAFF. The CDR3 nucleotides read TGTGCCAGCAGTGAAGTTGGGGCAGGGGACACTGAAGCTTTCTTT.

This clone has a handful of counts. This chain connects TRBV2 to TRBJ2-3; 11 bases line up with TRBD2. Trimming at V came to 6 bases and at J to 2 bases, leaving 4 bases not matched to a gene. Germline V gives CDR1 SNHLY, CDR2 FYNNEI. CDR3 size: 15 residues. The CDR3 DNA is TGTGCCAGCAGCTTACTAGCGGGAGTCACAGATACGCAGTATTTT. Protein: CASSLLAGVTDTQYF.

The CDR3 nucleotides are TGTGCCAGCAGTGGACCCCGGACAGCTAGCACAGATACGCAGTATTTT. This sequence encodes CASSGPRTASTDTQYF. The chain joins TRBV6-1 to TRBJ2-3, with TRBD1 as a possible D gene (6 bases). The V end was cut by 4 bases, the J end by 0 bases, with 14 bases between. In germline, CDR1 is MNHNS, CDR2 SASEGT. CDR3 length equals 16 residues.

This clone was detected once. The CDR3 is CASSPPARSTEAFF. CDR3 nucleotide sequence: TGTGCCAGCTCACCACCCGCGAGGAGCACTGAAGCTTTCTTT. The rearrangement joins TRBV18 to TRBJ1-1; no definite D call. This CDR3 spans 14 amino acids. Germline-derived CDR1 and CDR2 are KGHSH and LQKENI. V dropped 0 bases and J dropped 4 bases, with 9 bases sitting between them.

This clone was counted only a few times. The V and J genes are TRBV27 and TRBJ1-2; unclear D gene. This CDR3 is built from 13 residues. From germline, CDR1 is MNHEY and CDR2 SMNVEV (reference sequence). V lost 6 bases, J lost 3 bases, and 11 bases lay in between. The CDR3 DNA sequence: TGTGCCAGCAGCCGAACACCTTACTATGGCTACACCTTC. Encoded protein: CASSRTPYYGYTF.

Concerning this clone: A read error is possible here, since a much larger clone lies one base away. Other nucleotide sequences from this sample produce the same CDR3. The V and J genes are TRBV7-3 and TRBJ1-1; TRBD1 might be the D (5 bases). The V end lost 3 bases, the J end lost 1 base, and 6 bases lay between the germline ends. Germline V lookup: CDR1 SGHTA, CDR2 FQGTGA. This CDR3 is 13 amino acids long. The CDR3 bases are TGTGCCAGCAGCTTCGGGGGGAACACTGAAGCTTTCTTT. Translation gives CASSFGGNTEAFF. The complete variable domain, with remaining parts taken from reference TRBV7-3 and TRBJ1-1, reads GAGVSQTPSNKVTEKGKYVELRCDPISGHTALYWYRQSLGQGPEFLIYFQGTGAADDSGLPNDRFFAVRPEGSVSTLKIQRTERGDSAVYLCASSFGGNTEAFFGQGTRLTVV.

This clone came up many times. Other DNA variants within this sample encode the same CDR3. This chain links TRBV7-3 with TRBJ1-1; D gene uncertain. Germline CDR1 reads SGHTA; CDR2 reads FQGTGA. This CDR3 spans 13 amino acids. V lost 6 bases and J lost 1, with 9 bases in between. The CDR3 coding sequence is TGTGCCAGCAGTAGCCAACCGAACACTGAAGCTTTCTTT. It codes for CASSSQPNTEAFF.

As regards this clone: A much larger clone lies a single base off, so this may be a read error. The rearrangement joins TRBV11-2 to TRBJ2-7; 12 bases line up with TRBD1. This CDR3 contains 14 residues. Germline V gives CDR1 SGHAT, CDR2 FQNNGV. The junction had 3 bases not matched to a gene; V was cut back by 3 bases and J by 6 bases. The CDR3 spells CASSFRDRGREQYF. The CDR3 DNA sequence: TGTGCCAGCAGCTTCCGGGACAGGGGGCGCGAGCAGTACTTC.

The chain carries TRBV20-1 and TRBJ1-2, with a possible D match to TRBD1 (5 bases). The CDR3 runs 10 residues. V was trimmed by 3 bases and J by 13 bases, leaving 12 bases between them. Germline CDR1 and CDR2: DFQATT and SNEGSKA (reference sequence). CDR3: CSAREQDTTF. DNA of the CDR3: TGCAGTGCTAGGGAACAGGACACCACCTTC.

The rearrangement joins TRBV7-6 to TRBJ2-7; TRBD1 is a possible D gene (6 bases). In germline, CDR1 is SGHVS, CDR2 FNYEAQ. V dropped 4 bases and J dropped 2 bases, with 18 bases sitting between them. The CDR3 consists of 16 residues. CDR3 coding DNA: TGTGCCAGCAGCTCCGGAAACAGGGAAAGGCCCTACGAGCAGTACTTC. This encodes CASSSGNRERPYEQYF. The full variable domain, its missing parts supplied by reference TRBV7-6 and TRBJ2-7, is GAGVSQSPRYKVTKRGQDVALRCDPISGHVSLYWYRQALGQGPEFLTYFNYEAQQDKSGLPNDRFSAERPEGSISTLTIQRTEQRDSAMYRCASSSGNRERPYEQYFGPGTRLTVT.

V gene TRBV7-2 combines with J gene TRBJ2-2; 8 bases agree with TRBD2. The CDR3 consists of 16 residues. The germline CDR1 and CDR2 sequences are SGHTA and FQGNSA. After removal of 5 bases from V and 5 bases from J, the junction contained 10 bases not matched to a gene. Written as DNA, the CDR3 is TGTGCCAGCAGCGTCGCCGGGACTAGATATACCGGGGAGCTGTTTTTT. Translating gives CASSVAGTRYTGELFF.

This clone has only a few counts. This chain links TRBV7-2 with TRBJ2-5; D unclear. In germline, CDR1 is SGHTA, CDR2 FQGNSA. The CDR3 spans 15 residues. Trimming left V 5 bases short and J 3 bases short, with 16 bases between. CDR3 in DNA: TGTGCCAGCAGCCGAAGGAGTGGAGACAAAGAGACCCAGTACTTC. Amino acids: CASSRRSGDKETQYF.

The chain carries TRBV18 and TRBJ1-5; 9 bases line up with TRBD1. Germline-derived CDR1 and CDR2 are KGHSH and LQKENI. V shed 5 bases and J 1 base; nucleotides not matched to a gene: 6. CDR3 length: 16 residues. CDR3 residues: CASSIQGATSNQPQHF. In DNA form, the CDR3 reads TGTGCCAGCTCAATACAGGGGGCGACGAGCAATCAGCCCCAGCATTTT.

Concerning this clone itself: The junction shows a germline mismatch at one end, possibly a read error. The rearrangement uses TRBV13 and TRBJ2-4, with 8 nucleotides matching TRBD1. This CDR3 has 12 amino acids. From germline, CDR1 is PRHDT and CDR2 FYEKMQ (reference sequence). The DNA of the CDR3 is TGTGCCAGCAGCTTAGTGTGGGGACAGGTAAACTTC. Encoded protein: CASSLVWGQVNF.

This clone was observed a single time. The V and J genes are TRBV2 and TRBJ2-1; TRBD2 aligns across 15 bases. V trimming: 10 bases; J trimming: 10 bases; junction bases outside the gene matches: 8. The CDR3 runs to 14 residues. Germline CDR1 reads SNHLY; CDR2 reads FYNNEI. The CDR3 reads CATSYGLAGGEQFF. The CDR3 DNA reads as TGTGCCACAAGTTACGGACTAGCGGGAGGGGAGCAGTTCTTC.

V is TRBV7-2 and J is TRBJ2-1; 13 nucleotides align to TRBD2. With 5 bases clipped from V and 6 bases from J, the junction kept 4 bases outside the gene matches. The CDR3 extends over 15 amino acids. Germline loops: CDR1 SGHTA, CDR2 FQGNSA. The DNA for the CDR3 is TGTGCCAGCAGCCCTACTAGCGGGAGGGCCAATGAGCAGTTCTTC. This codes for CASSPTSGRANEQFF.

The chain joins TRBV9 to TRBJ2-1; no firm D call. The V gene's germline CDR1 is SGDLS and CDR2 YYNGEE. This CDR3 comprises 14 residues. The germline V and J ends were trimmed by 0 bases and 5 bases, with 9 bases remaining between them. The CDR3 sequence is CASSVVSGNNEQFF. CDR3 sequence (DNA): TGTGCCAGCAGCGTAGTATCAGGCAACAATGAGCAGTTCTTC. Filled out from reference TRBV9 and TRBJ2-1, the complete variable domain reads DSGVTQTPKHLITATGQRVTLRCSPRSGDLSVYWYQQSLDQGLQFLIQYYNGEERAKGNILERFSAQQFPDLHSELNLSSLELGDSALYFCASSVVSGNNEQFFGPGTRLTVL.

The genes are TRBV5-1 and TRBJ2-7; no firm D call. CDR1 is SGHRS and CDR2 is YFSETQ in the germline V gene. The CDR3 has 12 residues. The V end lost 5 bases, the J end lost 1 base, and 7 bases lay between the germline ends. The CDR3 reads CASRGVSYEQYF. The CDR3 nucleotides are TGCGCCAGCAGAGGCGTATCCTACGAGCAGTACTTC. Full variable domain (outside the CDR3, taken from reference TRBV5-1 and TRBJ2-7): KAGVTQTPRYLIKTRGQQVTLSCSPISGHRSVSWYQQTPGQGLQFLFEYFSETQRNKGNFPGRFSGRQFSNSRSEMNVSTLELGDSALYLCASRGVSYEQYFGPGTRLTVT.

V gene TRBV19 combines with J gene TRBJ1-1, with D perhaps matching TRBD1 (5 bases). Per germline, CDR1 LNHDA and CDR2 SQIVND (reference sequence). This CDR3 comprises 14 residues. Trimming cost V 3 bases and J 6 bases, with 14 bases left between them. The CDR3 reads CASSMAWGRAEAFF. CDR3 sequence (DNA): TGTGCCAGTAGTATGGCCTGGGGGAGAGCTGAAGCTTTCTTT.

The rearrangement uses TRBV5-6 and TRBJ2-5; TRBD1 agrees at 12 bases. The CDR3 consists of 17 residues. Germline V gene lookup returns CDR1 SGHDT and CDR2 YYEEEE. The V gene end was trimmed by 4 bases and the J gene end by 5 bases; junction bases not matched to a gene: 12. This chain's CDR3 is CASSAEGQGARWETQYF. For the CDR3, the DNA is TGTGCCAGCAGCGCAGAGGGACAGGGGGCGAGGTGGGAGACCCAGTACTTC.

This clone was counted only a few times. The sample carries other DNA sequences with the same CDR3. The gene calls are TRBV5-1 and TRBJ1-1; tentative D call: TRBD1 (5 bases). The CDR3 loop spans 14 amino acids. The V end was cut by 3 bases, the J end by 0 bases, with 9 bases between. The V gene's germline CDR1 is SGHRS and CDR2 YFSETQ. As DNA, the CDR3 is TGCGCCAGCAGCTCCGGGACCATGAACACTGAAGCTTTCTTT. Translation: CASSSGTMNTEAFF.

CDR3 in DNA: TGTGCCAGCAGCCAAACCGGACTACAGTACTTC. Translating gives CASSQTGLQYF. The chain has TRBV14 and TRBJ2-7, with a tentative D call TRBD2 (6 bases). V lost 2 bases to trimming and J lost 10 bases, with 9 bases between them. Germline assignment: CDR1 SGHDN and CDR2 FVKESK. The CDR3 is made up of 11 amino acids.

The chain employs TRBV5-1 and TRBJ2-1; the D gene is possibly TRBD2 (6 bases). Deletions cut 1 base from V and 9 bases from J, with 20 bases between. This CDR3 contains 16 residues. Germline V gene data show CDR1 as SGHRS and CDR2 as YFSETQ. The CDR3 nucleotides read TGCGCCAGCAGCTTGATAACCGGGAGTACGGCAGGTGAGCAGTTCTTC. The encoded protein is CASSLITGSTAGEQFF.

The chain couples TRBV19 to TRBJ1-5; D is ambiguous. The CDR3 has 14 amino acids. V gave up 1 base and J gave up 7 bases, with 11 bases separating them. CDR1 is LNHDA, CDR2 SQIVND, per germline (reference sequence). CDR3 in amino acids: CASSIGQVGQPQHF. The DNA of the CDR3 is TGTGCCAGTAGTATAGGGCAGGTAGGCCAGCCCCAGCATTTT.